These 30 T cell receptor beta chains were sequenced from one sample in a study of T-cell memory formation after mild COVID-19 (dated by TCRdb to 2020 to 2022). The library was generated by 5' RACE. These reads were obtained on an Illumina NovaSeq 6000. TCRdb trimmed the raw reads at Q25, called clones with MiXCR and kept productive beta chains. Every CDR3 protein is listed once, alongside the most common genes and DNA of its rows. The sample contains 450,000 to 650,000 distinct CDR3 sequences, less than 25% of them found a single time. The ten largest clones take up 7.5% to 9.5% of the sample. Sequenced input: PBMCs or a T cell subset sorted from them (not recorded which). The receptor source for this set is an adult woman who had mild COVID-19 (a few samples of this study predate the infection). The sample titles of this study are shuffled in the database, so cell type and time point are left out; the donor was told from shared clones.

This chain uses TRBV14 with TRBJ1-2; a weak D match, TRBD1 (6 bases). V was cut by 0 bases and J by 2 bases, with 10 bases left in between. The length of the CDR3 is 15 residues. CDR1 is SGHDN and CDR2 is FVKESK in the germline V gene. CDR3 loop: CASSQEGTSNYGYTF. The CDR3 DNA reads TGTGCCAGCAGCCAAGAGGGGACAAGCAACTATGGCTACACCTTC. Looking up the rest from reference TRBV14 and TRBJ1-2 gives the full variable domain: EAGVTQFPSHSVIEKGQTVTLRCDPISGHDNLYWYRRVMGKEIKFLLHFVKESKQDESGMPNNRFLAERTGGTYSTLKVQPAELEDSGVYFCASSQEGTSNYGYTFGSGTRLTVV.

This clonotype was recorded many times. The V gene is TRBV6-5, the J gene TRBJ1-1, with 8 bases lining up with TRBD1. The junction had 2 bases not matched to a gene; V was cut back by 1 base and J by 4 bases. The germline V gene has CDR1 MNHEY and CDR2 SVGAGI. The CDR3 runs 14 residues. The CDR3 loop is CASSYLQGGTEAFF. CDR3 coding DNA: TGTGCCAGCAGTTACTTACAGGGGGGCACTGAAGCTTTCTTT.

This clonotype was observed a few times. The chain has TRBV20-1 and TRBJ2-1; no firm D call. Germline CDR1 and CDR2: DFQATT and SNEGSKA (reference sequence). Between the trimmed V and J ends, which lost 0 bases and 9 bases, there was a span of 9 bases. The CDR3 sequence is 12 residues long. The CDR3 is CSAREAAREQFF. For the CDR3, the DNA is TGCAGTGCTAGAGAGGCAGCGCGTGAGCAGTTCTTC.

There are a few counts of this clonotype. V and J are TRBV12-3 or TRBV12-4 and TRBJ2-7; 7 bases match TRBD1. The CDR3 consists of 13 residues. Trimming took 1 base from V and 5 from J; bases not matched to a gene: 2. DNA for the CDR3: TGTGCCAGCAGTTTAGACAGGGGCCACGAGCAGTACTTC. Translating gives CASSLDRGHEQYF.

CDR3 nucleotide sequence: TGTGCCAGCAGCTCCCTAACCCGGACAGTCTACGAGCAGTACTTC. This encodes CASSSLTRTVYEQYF. The V call is TRBV12-3 or TRBV12-4, the J call TRBJ2-7, with D possibly being TRBD1 (6 bases). With 6 bases removed from V and 3 bases from J, the gap between germline ends came to 18 bases. This CDR3 spans 15 amino acids.

The gene calls are TRBV11-2 and TRBJ2-5, with 7 positions matching TRBD2. CDR1 is SGHAT and CDR2 is FQNNGV in the germline V gene. The CDR3 sequence is 13 residues long. With V trimmed by 4 bases and J by 5 bases, 4 bases remained unmatched. The CDR3 bases are TGTGCCAGCAGCTCGACTAGCATGGAGACCCAGTACTTC. Translated, it gives CASSSTSMETQYF. The whole variable domain, remainder taken from reference TRBV11-2 and TRBJ2-5, is EAGVAQSPRYKIIEKRQSVAFWCNPISGHATLYWYQQILGQGPKLLIQFQNNGVVDDSQLPKDRFSAERLKGVDSTLKIQPAKLEDSAVYLCASSSTSMETQYFGPGTRLLVL.

V usage is TRBV29-1 and J usage is TRBJ2-1; 9 bases are shared with TRBD2. CDR3 length equals 14 residues. Germline values: CDR1 SQVTM, CDR2 ANQGSEA. The V gene end was trimmed by 4 bases and the J gene end by 4 bases; junction bases not matched to a gene: 5. CDR3 sequence reads: CSVAAGGGYNEQFF. The CDR3, as DNA: TGCAGCGTTGCGGCGGGAGGGGGGTACAATGAGCAGTTCTTC.

A few counts support this clonotype. The chain joins TRBV2 to TRBJ2-3, with D uncertain. Germline V gene lookup returns CDR1 SNHLY and CDR2 FYNNEI. Trimming removed 6 bases from V and 4 bases from J, with 8 bases in between. The CDR3 covers 12 residues. The CDR3 region is CASRTSADTQYF. CDR3 DNA sequence: TGTGCCAGCAGGACGTCCGCAGATACGCAGTATTTT.

This clonotype has a handful of counts. V gene TRBV25-1 combines with J gene TRBJ2-5, with D uncertain. V dropped 0 bases and J dropped 2 bases, with 13 bases sitting between them. The CDR3 is 16 residues long. The V gene's germline CDR1 is MGHDK and CDR2 SYGVNS. The CDR3 nucleotides are TGTGCCAGCAGTGAATACCGGGTCGCGGATCAAGAGACCCAGTACTTC. As protein: CASSEYRVADQETQYF.

The V and J genes are TRBV28 and TRBJ2-2; D is unclear. There are 12 residues in the CDR3. Per the germline V gene, CDR1 is MDHEN and CDR2 is SYDVKM. Trimming stripped 8 bases from V and 5 bases from J, with 9 bases between. The CDR3 DNA reads TGTGCCAGCCGAGCGAGGACCGGGGAGCTGTTTTTT. This codes for CASRARTGELFF. Full variable domain (outside the CDR3, taken from reference TRBV28 and TRBJ2-2): DVKVTQSSRYLVKRTGEKVFLECVQDMDHENMFWYRQDPGLGLRLIYFSYDVKMKEKGDIPEGYSVSREKKERFSLILESASTNQTSMYLCASRARTGELFFGEGSRLTVL.

This clonotype was picked up a small number of times. The genes are TRBV27 and TRBJ2-7; 11 bases are a match to TRBD1. The germline V gene encodes CDR1 MNHEY and CDR2 SMNVEV (reference sequence). The V segment lost 7 bases and the J segment 0 bases; nucleotides outside the gene matches: 8. CDR3 length: 16 amino acids. In DNA form, the CDR3 reads TGTGCCAGCACTCTAACGGGACAGGGGGGCTCCTACGAGCAGTACTTC. Translated, it gives CASTLTGQGGSYEQYF.

A few counts support this clonotype. The J gene is TRBJ2-1, the V gene TRBV5-1, with 7 bases aligning to TRBD1. Germline V gene lookup returns CDR1 SGHRS and CDR2 YFSETQ. The CDR3 length is 16 residues. V was clipped by 4 bases and J by 3 bases; unmatched bases: 10. Here the CDR3 DNA reads TGCGCCAGCAGCCCACAGGCCGGGACAGACTACAATGAGCAGTTCTTC. Residues: CASSPQAGTDYNEQFF.

The chain links TRBV2 to TRBJ1-5, with D unclear. The CDR3 is 15 residues long. The germline V and J ends were trimmed by 2 bases and 6 bases, with 14 bases remaining between them. Germline V gene data show CDR1 as SNHLY and CDR2 as FYNNEI. The CDR3 DNA reads as TGTGCCAGCAGTGAATCGAAGGCCTTGGGTCAGCCCCAGCATTTT. Its protein is CASSESKALGQPQHF.

The rearrangement joins TRBV12-3 or TRBV12-4 to TRBJ1-5, with 7 bases lining up with TRBD1. The CDR3 spans 15 residues. J was trimmed by 3 bases and V by 2 bases; bases with no gene match: 4. As DNA, the CDR3 is TGTGCCAGCAGTTTACTGGGGACAGACAATCAGCCCCAGCATTTT. It specifies CASSLLGTDNQPQHF.

The rearrangement uses TRBV4-1 and TRBJ1-1; D not resolved. Per germline, CDR1 MGHRA and CDR2 YSYEKL. The CDR3 is 15 amino acids. Trimming shortened V by 7 bases and J by 1 base, and 16 bases separated the two germline ends. The CDR3 nucleotides are TGCGCCAGCACCCAGAGCGGGTCCTCGAACACTGAAGCTTTCTTT. It translates to CASTQSGSSNTEAFF.

This clonotype appeared a single time. CDR3 region: CASSLMQGSPLHF. DNA of the CDR3: TGTGCCAGCAGTTTAATGCAGGGTTCACCCCTCCACTTT. This chain uses TRBV12-3 or TRBV12-4 with TRBJ1-6; D perhaps matches TRBD1 (5 bases). V gave up 2 bases and J gave up 9 bases, with 8 bases separating them. There are 13 residues in the CDR3.

The chain is built from TRBV4-1 and TRBJ2-5, with 14 bases identical to TRBD2. The V gene end was trimmed by 5 bases and the J gene end by 5 bases; junction bases not matched to a gene: 7. Per the germline V gene, CDR1 is MGHRA and CDR2 is YSYEKL. This CDR3 contains 16 residues. The CDR3 sequence is CASSEGTSGGFETQYF. DNA for the CDR3: TGCGCCAGCAGCGAAGGGACTAGCGGGGGTTTCGAGACCCAGTACTTC.

V and J are TRBV24-1 and TRBJ1-2, with D unresolved. This CDR3 is 16 amino acids long. The V end was cut by 2 bases, the J end by 8 bases, with 20 bases between. Germline V gene data show CDR1 as KGHDR and CDR2 as SFDVKD. CDR3 coding DNA: TGTGCCACCAGTGATTCGCAGGCCATTGGAAATCTGGGCTACACCTTC. Its translation: CATSDSQAIGNLGYTF.

V usage is TRBV7-2 and J usage is TRBJ1-2; D might be TRBD1 (5 bases). Trimming removed 3 bases at V and 14 bases at J, with 13 bases between. The germline gives CDR1 SGHTA, CDR2 FQGNSA. CDR3 length: 11 residues. The CDR3, as DNA: TGTGCCAGCAGCTTCTCACAGGTGGCGACCTTC. This gives the protein CASSFSQVATF.

The chain has TRBV5-1 and TRBJ2-5; TRBD1 is a possible D gene (6 bases). Germline V gene data show CDR1 as SGHRS and CDR2 as YFSETQ. V lost 0 bases to trimming and J lost 1 base, with 16 bases between them. The CDR3 contains 17 residues. This CDR3 reads CASSLDRDWGLQETQYF. In nucleotides, the CDR3 is TGCGCCAGCAGCTTGGACAGGGATTGGGGCCTCCAAGAGACCCAGTACTTC.

This clonotype was seen more than once but under ten times. The chain links TRBV15 to TRBJ1-5; D is uncertain. Germline V lookup: CDR1 LNHNV, CDR2 YYDKDF (reference sequence). V lost 0 bases, J lost 4 bases, and 7 bases lay in between. The CDR3 totals 14 residues. The CDR3 sequence: CATSRDIQNQPQHF. For the CDR3, the DNA is TGTGCCACCAGCAGAGATATCCAGAATCAGCCCCAGCATTTT.

The table lists this clonotype with a few counts. The chain has TRBV7-9 and TRBJ1-2, with 10 bases matching TRBD1. The trim removed 10 bases at V and 5 bases at J, leaving 7 bases unmatched. The CDR3 consists of 13 residues. CDR1 SEHNR and CDR2 FQNEAQ come from the germline V gene (reference sequence). The CDR3 spells CATLDRGLYGYTF. The CDR3 coding sequence is TGTGCCACACTGGACAGGGGGTTGTATGGCTACACCTTC.

There are many counts of this clonotype. The chain has TRBV6-2 or TRBV6-3 and TRBJ1-1, with D uncertain. The CDR3 totals 13 residues. Germline loops: CDR1 MNHEY, CDR2 SVGEGT. V lost 2 bases, J lost 1 base, and 5 bases lay in between. CDR3 sequence: CASSYGQNTEAFF. The CDR3 coding sequence is TGTGCCAGCAGTTACGGCCAGAACACTGAAGCTTTCTTT.

This clonotype turned up a few times. V gene TRBV29-1 combines with J gene TRBJ2-2; maybe TRBD1 (5 bases). The germline CDR1 and CDR2 sequences are SQVTM and ANQGSEA. There are 14 residues in the CDR3. Trimming removed 2 bases from V and 2 bases from J, with 9 bases in between. The CDR3 sequence is CSVEKGYNTGELFF. CDR3 DNA: TGCAGCGTTGAAAAGGGGTATAACACCGGGGAGCTGTTTTTT.

This clonotype was seen at least ten times. The J gene is TRBJ1-5, the V gene TRBV24-1; weak D call: TRBD1 (5 bases). V was cut by 4 bases and J by 1 base, with 10 bases left in between. The CDR3 runs to 15 residues. Per germline, CDR1 KGHDR and CDR2 SFDVKD. Here the CDR3 reads CATSDGAWSNQPQHF. The DNA for the CDR3 is TGTGCCACCAGTGACGGGGCCTGGAGCAATCAGCCCCAGCATTTT.

This clonotype came up a few times. The chain recombines TRBV9 with TRBJ2-1, with 9 bases that match TRBD1. Germline V gene sequence: CDR1 SGDLS, CDR2 YYNGEE. This CDR3 is 14 amino acids long. V was pared by 4 bases and J by 9 bases, with 8 bases of the junction left unmatched. CDR3 amino acids: CASSLGTGITEQFF. CDR3 nucleotide sequence: TGTGCCAGCAGCCTGGGGACAGGGATCACTGAGCAGTTCTTC.

This clonotype occurred a few times. This sequence joins TRBV28 and TRBJ2-7; perhaps TRBD2 as D (5 bases). Per germline, CDR1 MDHEN and CDR2 SYDVKM. The CDR3 consists of 15 residues. The V and J ends lost 3 bases and 5 bases respectively, with 17 bases between them. DNA for the CDR3: TGTGCCAGCAGTTTGCGCGGGTCCCGGCTGGACGAGCAGTACTTC. It specifies CASSLRGSRLDEQYF.

CDR3 sequence: CASSVPSSSGQETQYF. The CDR3 nucleotides are TGTGCCAGCAGCGTACCTAGTAGTAGCGGGCAAGAGACCCAGTACTTC. V gene TRBV9 combines with J gene TRBJ2-5; TRBD2 matches 7 bases. CDR3 length: 16 amino acids. Looked up from germline, CDR1 is SGDLS and CDR2 is YYNGEE. J gave up 2 bases and V 1 base, and 8 bases lay outside the gene matches.

This sequence joins TRBV24-1 and TRBJ2-3; no clear D. Per germline, CDR1 KGHDR and CDR2 SFDVKD. Deletions cut 2 bases from V and 7 bases from J, with 3 bases between. The CDR3 is 11 residues long. CDR3 sequence: CATSDSYTQYF. The CDR3 DNA reads TGTGCCACCAGTGATTCCTATACGCAGTATTTT.

The chain uses TRBV4-1 and TRBJ2-5; D might be TRBD2 (6 bases). V lost 2 bases to trimming and J lost 5 bases, with 12 bases between them. Per germline, CDR1 MGHRA and CDR2 YSYEKL. This CDR3 contains 14 residues. The DNA for the CDR3 is TGCGCCAGCAGCCAATTCGGGGGAGAGGAGACCCAGTACTTC. Translating gives CASSQFGGEETQYF.